Below, 9 T cell receptor beta chains from the same sample are listed, as sequenced in a study of CXCR3-negative and CXCR3-positive naive CD8 T cells. UMI-tagged TRB cDNA libraries were built via 5' RACE. TCRdb reprocessed the 5' RACE reads and reports one entry per CDR3 protein, with no DNA. Its table records 70,000 to 100,000 distinct CDR3 sequences. The sample taken for sequencing was naive CXCR3- CD8+ T cells from blood. Subset noted: CD45RO-CCR7+CD27+CD95- naive CD8+ T cells lacking CXCR3 (TNR3-). These TCRs come from a human donor in good health. Some clones in this sample may be carry-over from other donors' samples.

The rearrangement uses TRBV7-9 and TRBJ1-4. Germline loops: CDR1 SEHNR, CDR2 FQNEAQ (reference sequence). This CDR3 contains 15 residues. CDR3 loop: CASSPGTGGNEKLFF. The variable domain in full, with the rest retrieved from reference TRBV7-9 and TRBJ1-4, is DTGVSQNPRHKITKRGQNVTFRCDPISEHNRLYWYRQTLGQGPEFLTYFQNEAQLEKSRLLSDRFSAERPKGSFSTLEIQRTEQGDSAMYLCASSPGTGGNEKLFFGSGTQLSVL.

The chain employs TRBV29-1 and TRBJ1-2; checking the TCRdb D call of TRBD1 is not possible without DNA. The CDR3 spans 18 residues. The germline V gene has CDR1 SQVTM and CDR2 ANQGSEA. CDR3 amino acids: CSVEGTEELFVGEYGYTF.

This chain connects TRBV7-9 to TRBJ2-2; TCRdb designates TRBD2, a call that cannot be tested without DNA. This CDR3 is built from 17 residues. Germline V gene data show CDR1 as SEHNR and CDR2 as FQNEAQ (reference sequence). The CDR3 here is CASSHRDSGLNTGELFF.

The chain links TRBV7-9 to TRBJ1-1; the TCRdb D gene call, TRBD1, has no DNA to confirm it. Germline CDR1 and CDR2: SEHNR and FQNEAQ (reference sequence). The CDR3 runs to 12 residues. CDR3 amino acids: CASSQGPPEAFF.

This chain links TRBV27 with TRBJ1-6. Germline loops: CDR1 MNHEY, CDR2 SMNVEV (reference sequence). This CDR3 is built from 15 residues. CDR3 sequence: CASRIDGYYNSPLHF.

This rearrangement joins TRBV6-5 to TRBJ2-1; TCRdb's D call, TRBD1, is unchecked because there is no DNA. CDR3 size: 15 residues. From germline, CDR1 is MNHEY and CDR2 SVGAGI. The CDR3 sequence is CASSMGRGSHNEQFF.

The genes are TRBV7-6 and TRBJ2-7; TCRdb lists TRBD2, though no DNA is available to test this call. CDR3 length: 14 amino acids. Germline V gene lookup returns CDR1 SGHVS and CDR2 FNYEAQ. The CDR3 loop reads CASSLAMGSGEQYF. Using reference TRBV7-6 and TRBJ2-7 for the parts outside the CDR3, the full variable domain is GAGVSQSPRYKVTKRGQDVALRCDPISGHVSLYWYRQALGQGPEFLTYFNYEAQQDKSGLPNDRFSAERPEGSISTLTIQRTEQRDSAMYRCASSLAMGSGEQYFGPGTRLTVT.

V and J are TRBV29-1 and TRBJ2-7. Germline assignment: CDR1 SQVTM and CDR2 ANQGSEA. This CDR3 is 13 amino acids long. CDR3 amino acids: CSVEMEGLYEQYF.

The chain has TRBV7-9 and TRBJ2-2; lacking DNA, the TRBD1 call made by TCRdb goes unchecked. The CDR3 is 17 amino acids. Germline CDR1 and CDR2: SEHNR and FQNEAQ (reference sequence). CDR3 loop: CASSLDFGQSNTGELFF.